This T cell receptor (beta chain) is from a study of cytomegalovirus exposure and HLA in healthy donors. Assay: immunoSEQ multiplex PCR; the TCRdb copy retains only in-frame clones and omits some. Here the sample spans more than 150,000 clones, roughly 82% being singletons. The CDR3 contains 17 residues. J gave up 4 bases and V 4 bases, and 12 bases lay outside the gene matches. Germline CDR1 and CDR2: SQVTM and ANQGSEA. The specimen sequenced was PBMCs. This clonotype was sampled from a man aged 18 to 35 in good health and CMV-seropositive. The V gene is TRBV29-1, the J gene TRBJ2-1, with 11 bases aligning to TRBD2. The chain's CDR3 is CSVGGRLAGGQYNEQFF. The CDR3 DNA reads as TGCAGCGTTGGGGGTCGGCTAGCGGGAGGCCAATACAATGAGCAGTTCTTC.